This T cell receptor beta chain was recovered during a study of control samples from healthy donors and cancer patients. Only in-frame clones appear in the TCRdb table, and some are missing; sequencing was by immunoSEQ multiplex PCR. The data hold approximately 94,000 clones, with roughly 84% observed a single time. The CDR3 is 17 residues long. CDR1 is SGHNT, CDR2 YYREEE, per germline (reference sequence). V lost 4 bases, J lost 0 bases, and 19 bases lay in between. The gene calls are TRBV5-4 and TRBJ1-1; TRBD1 is a possible D gene (6 bases). The sample comprised blood. The sequence came from a woman aged 50 to 60 in good health. The CDR3 coding sequence is TGTGCCAGCAGCGATCCGTACTCGGGGGCAATGAACACTGAAGCTTTCTTT. Amino acids: CASSDPYSGAMNTEAFF.